Presented here are 7 T cell receptor beta chains from one specimen sequenced in a study of T cells in Graves' hyperthyroidism and ophthalmopathy. Amplified TCR beta CDR3 regions came from RNA transcripts. Initially, a first-round RT-PCR of the TCR CDR3 employed the HTBI primer set. TCRdb passed the multiplex PCR reads through MiXCR, listing each CDR3 protein once. The table has tens of thousands of distinct CDR3 sequences, 40% to 55% seen once. Sequenced input: blood. These receptors originate from a woman aged 25 to 39 with Graves' ophthalmopathy.

Many counts were recorded for this clonotype. The rearrangement links TRBV20-1 to TRBJ2-7; D remains ambiguous. From germline, CDR1 is DFQATT and CDR2 SNEGSKA (reference sequence). The CDR3 is 13 residues long. Trimming cost V 4 bases and J 3 bases, with 13 bases left between them. The CDR3 DNA reads as TGCAGTGCTATAGGCTTCGCGGTCTACGAGCAGTACTTC. This gives the protein CSAIGFAVYEQYF.

This clonotype was counted ten times or more. The chain uses TRBV7-6 and TRBJ1-1; 7 nucleotides line up with TRBD1. Germline CDR1 reads SGHVS; CDR2 reads FNYEAQ. V lost 6 bases and J lost 3; bases outside the gene matches: 1. The CDR3 is made up of 12 amino acids. The CDR3 bases are TGTGCCAGCAGTCAGGGGGACACTGAAGCTTTCTTT. Translation gives CASSQGDTEAFF.

J is TRBJ2-5 and V is TRBV6-5; the match to TRBD2 covers 7 bases. The ends lost 5 bases at V and 9 bases at J; junction bases unmatched: 9. Germline CDR1 MNHEY, CDR2 SVGAGI. The CDR3 has 13 amino acids. The CDR3 reads CASSARGSQPQYF. Here the CDR3 DNA reads TGTGCCAGCAGTGCCCGCGGGAGTCAGCCCCAGTACTTC.

This clonotype was observed at least ten times. This rearrangement joins TRBV10-2 to TRBJ2-7; TRBD2 matches at 7 bases. Trimming cost V 8 bases and J 2 bases; bases outside gene matches: 9. Per the germline V gene, CDR1 is WSHSY and CDR2 is SAAADI. The CDR3 sequence is 14 residues long. DNA of the CDR3: TGCGCCAGCCGGGGGGACGGTCTTACCTACGAGCAGTACTTC. Encoded protein: CASRGDGLTYEQYF.

The genes are TRBV10-1 and TRBJ1-6; TRBD1 is a possible D gene (6 bases). CDR3 length: 15 amino acids. Germline V gives CDR1 WNHNN, CDR2 SYGVQD (reference sequence). V was cut by 4 bases and J by 4 bases, with 11 bases left in between. CDR3 nucleotides: TGCGCCAGCAGTGGAGGGACATCTTATAATTCACCCCTCCACTTT. Translated, it gives CASSGGTSYNSPLHF.

This clonotype was counted many times. This chain connects TRBV6-5 to TRBJ2-1, with 8 bases fitting TRBD2. The V gene's germline CDR1 is MNHEY and CDR2 SVGAGI. This CDR3 contains 15 residues. V shed 2 bases, J shed 5 bases, and the junction held 5 bases outside the gene matches. Here the CDR3 DNA reads TGTGCCAGCAGTTACACGGGACTAGGGAACAATGAGCAGTTCTTC. Residues: CASSYTGLGNNEQFF.

This clonotype came up many times. V gene TRBV4-1 combines with J gene TRBJ1-2; D not certain. Germline values: CDR1 MGHRA, CDR2 YSYEKL. The CDR3 is made up of 11 amino acids. V lost 1 base, J lost 8 bases, and 5 bases lay in between. The DNA for the CDR3 is TGCGCCAGCAGCCAAGGTGAAGGCTACACCTTC. It specifies CASSQGEGYTF.